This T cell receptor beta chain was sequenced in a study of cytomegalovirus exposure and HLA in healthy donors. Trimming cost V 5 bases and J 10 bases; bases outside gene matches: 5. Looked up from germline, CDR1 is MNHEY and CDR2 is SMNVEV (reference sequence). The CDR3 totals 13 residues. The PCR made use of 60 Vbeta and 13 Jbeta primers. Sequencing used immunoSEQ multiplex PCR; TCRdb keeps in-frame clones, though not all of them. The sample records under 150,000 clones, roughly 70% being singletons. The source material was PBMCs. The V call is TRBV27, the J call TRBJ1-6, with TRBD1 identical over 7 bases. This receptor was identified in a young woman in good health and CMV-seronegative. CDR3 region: CASSRAGGSPLHF. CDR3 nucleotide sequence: TGTGCCAGCAGTCGAGCAGGGGGATCACCCCTCCACTTT.